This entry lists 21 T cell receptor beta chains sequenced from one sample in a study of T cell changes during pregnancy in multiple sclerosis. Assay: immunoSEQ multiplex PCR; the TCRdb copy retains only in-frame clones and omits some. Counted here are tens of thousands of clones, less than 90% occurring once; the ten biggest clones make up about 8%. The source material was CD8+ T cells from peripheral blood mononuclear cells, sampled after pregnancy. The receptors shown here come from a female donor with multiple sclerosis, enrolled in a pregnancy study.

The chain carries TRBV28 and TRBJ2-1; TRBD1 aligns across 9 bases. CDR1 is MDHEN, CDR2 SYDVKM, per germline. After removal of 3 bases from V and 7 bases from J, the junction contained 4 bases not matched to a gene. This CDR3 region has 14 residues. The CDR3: CASSLGQGRNEQFF. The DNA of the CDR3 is TGTGCCAGCAGTTTGGGACAGGGACGTAATGAGCAGTTCTTC.

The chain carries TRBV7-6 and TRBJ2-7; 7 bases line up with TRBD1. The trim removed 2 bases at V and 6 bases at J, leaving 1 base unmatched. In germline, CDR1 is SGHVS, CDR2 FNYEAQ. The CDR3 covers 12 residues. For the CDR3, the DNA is TGTGCCAGCAGCTTAAGGGGGCTCGAGCAGTACTTC. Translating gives CASSLRGLEQYF.

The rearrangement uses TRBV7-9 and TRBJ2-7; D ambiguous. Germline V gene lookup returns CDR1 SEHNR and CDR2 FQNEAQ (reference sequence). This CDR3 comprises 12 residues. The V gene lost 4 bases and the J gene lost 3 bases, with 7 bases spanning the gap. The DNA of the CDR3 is TGTGCCAGCAGCTCAGCCGTCTACGAGCAGTACTTC. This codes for CASSSAVYEQYF.

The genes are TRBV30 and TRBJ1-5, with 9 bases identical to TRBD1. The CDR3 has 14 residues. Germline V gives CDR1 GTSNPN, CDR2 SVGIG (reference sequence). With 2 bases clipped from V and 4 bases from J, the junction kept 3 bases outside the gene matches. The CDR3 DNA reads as TGTGCCTGGAGTTACAGGGGGCTTAATCAGCCCCAGCATTTT. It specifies CAWSYRGLNQPQHF.

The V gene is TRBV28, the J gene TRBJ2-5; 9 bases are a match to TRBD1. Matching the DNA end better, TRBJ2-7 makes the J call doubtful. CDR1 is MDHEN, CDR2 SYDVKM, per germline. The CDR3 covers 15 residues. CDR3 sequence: CASSSAGTGNYEQYF. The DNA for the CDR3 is TGTGCCAGCAGTTCCGCCGGGACAGGGAACTACGAGCAGTACTTC.

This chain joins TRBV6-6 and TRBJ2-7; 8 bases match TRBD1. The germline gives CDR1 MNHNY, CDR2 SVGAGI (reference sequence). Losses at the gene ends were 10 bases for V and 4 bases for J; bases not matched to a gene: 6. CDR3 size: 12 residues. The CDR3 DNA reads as TGTGCCACCGGACAGGGAATGTACGAGCAGTACTTC. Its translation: CATGQGMYEQYF.

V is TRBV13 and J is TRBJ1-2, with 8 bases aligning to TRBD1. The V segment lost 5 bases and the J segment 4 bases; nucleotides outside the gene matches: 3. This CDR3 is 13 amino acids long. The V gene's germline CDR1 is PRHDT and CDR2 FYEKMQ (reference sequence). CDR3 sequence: CASSPGTGYGYTF. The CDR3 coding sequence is TGTGCCAGCAGCCCCGGGACAGGCTATGGCTACACCTTC.

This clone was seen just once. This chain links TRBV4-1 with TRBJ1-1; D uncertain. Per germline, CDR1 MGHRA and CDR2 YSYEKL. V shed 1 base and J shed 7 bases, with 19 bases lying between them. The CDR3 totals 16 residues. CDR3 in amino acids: CASSQALRGLTGEAFF. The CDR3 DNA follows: TGCGCCAGCAGCCAAGCCTTACGGGGTCTTACGGGTGAAGCTTTCTTT.

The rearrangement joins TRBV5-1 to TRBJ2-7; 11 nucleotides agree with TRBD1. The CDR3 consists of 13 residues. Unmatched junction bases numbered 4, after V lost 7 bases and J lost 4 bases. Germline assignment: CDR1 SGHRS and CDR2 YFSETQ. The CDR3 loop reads CASGDRGAYEQYF. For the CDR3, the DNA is TGCGCCAGCGGGGACAGGGGGGCTTACGAGCAGTACTTC. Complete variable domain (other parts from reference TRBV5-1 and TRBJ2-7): KAGVTQTPRYLIKTRGQQVTLSCSPISGHRSVSWYQQTPGQGLQFLFEYFSETQRNKGNFPGRFSGRQFSNSRSEMNVSTLELGDSALYLCASGDRGAYEQYFGPGTRLTVT.

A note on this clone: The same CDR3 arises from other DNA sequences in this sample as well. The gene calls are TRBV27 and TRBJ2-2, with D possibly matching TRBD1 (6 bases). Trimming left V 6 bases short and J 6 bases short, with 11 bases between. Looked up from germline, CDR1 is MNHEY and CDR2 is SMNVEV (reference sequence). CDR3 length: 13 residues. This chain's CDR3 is CASSLTGPGELFF. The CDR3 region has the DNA TGTGCCAGCAGCTTAACAGGGCCCGGGGAGCTGTTTTTT.

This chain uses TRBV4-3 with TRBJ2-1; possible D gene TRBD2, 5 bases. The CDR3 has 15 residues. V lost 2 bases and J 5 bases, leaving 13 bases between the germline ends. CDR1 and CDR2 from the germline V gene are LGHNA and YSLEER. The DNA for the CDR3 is TGCGCCAGCAGCCAACTCCCGGCGGGCGACAATGAGCAGTTCTTC. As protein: CASSQLPAGDNEQFF.

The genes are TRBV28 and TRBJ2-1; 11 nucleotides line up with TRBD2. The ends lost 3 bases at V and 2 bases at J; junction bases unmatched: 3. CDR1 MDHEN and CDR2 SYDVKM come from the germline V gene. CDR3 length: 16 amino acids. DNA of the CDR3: TGTGCCAGCAGTTTGTTAGCGGGAGGGGCCTACAATGAGCAGTTCTTC. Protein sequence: CASSLLAGGAYNEQFF.

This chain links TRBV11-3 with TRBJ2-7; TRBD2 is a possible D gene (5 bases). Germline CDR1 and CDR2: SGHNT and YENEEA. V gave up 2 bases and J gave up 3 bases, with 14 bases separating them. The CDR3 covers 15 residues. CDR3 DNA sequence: TGTGCCAGCAGCTTATGGGGTATCGGGGACTACGAGCAGTACTTC. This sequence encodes CASSLWGIGDYEQYF.

Here the CDR3 reads CASSHLFLAGDNTGELFF. The CDR3 DNA follows: TGCGCCAGCAGCCACTTATTCCTAGCGGGAGATAACACCGGGGAGCTGTTTTTT. The genes are TRBV4-1 and TRBJ2-2; 10 nucleotides align to TRBD2. Unmatched junction bases numbered 9, after V lost 3 bases and J lost 2 bases. This CDR3 contains 18 residues. CDR1 and CDR2 from the germline V gene are MGHRA and YSYEKL.

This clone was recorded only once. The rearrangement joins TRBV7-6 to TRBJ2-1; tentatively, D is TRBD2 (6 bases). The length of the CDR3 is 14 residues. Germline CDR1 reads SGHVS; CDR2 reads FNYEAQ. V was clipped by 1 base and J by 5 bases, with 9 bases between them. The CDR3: CASSLEDYHNEQFF. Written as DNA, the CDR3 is TGTGCCAGCAGCTTAGAGGACTATCACAATGAGCAGTTCTTC.

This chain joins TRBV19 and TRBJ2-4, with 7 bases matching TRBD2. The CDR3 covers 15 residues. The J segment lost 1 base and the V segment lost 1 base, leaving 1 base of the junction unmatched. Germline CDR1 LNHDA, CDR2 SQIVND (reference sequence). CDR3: CASSIGGGAKNIQYF. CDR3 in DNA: TGTGCCAGTAGTATAGGGGGGGGTGCCAAAAACATTCAGTACTTC.

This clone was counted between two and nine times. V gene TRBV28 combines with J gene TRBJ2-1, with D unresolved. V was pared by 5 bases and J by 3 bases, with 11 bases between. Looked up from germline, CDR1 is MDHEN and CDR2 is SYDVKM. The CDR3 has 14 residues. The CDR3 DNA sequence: TGTGCCAGCAGTAAACAGCCCGGCTACAATGAGCAGTTCTTC. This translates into CASSKQPGYNEQFF.

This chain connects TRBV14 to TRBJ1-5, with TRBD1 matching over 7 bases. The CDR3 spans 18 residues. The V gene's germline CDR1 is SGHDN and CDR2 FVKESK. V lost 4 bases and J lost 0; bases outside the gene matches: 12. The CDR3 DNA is TGTGCCAGCAGCCCAGGGGTCGCAGGGGGATCTAGCAATCAGCCCCAGCATTTT. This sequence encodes CASSPGVAGGSSNQPQHF.

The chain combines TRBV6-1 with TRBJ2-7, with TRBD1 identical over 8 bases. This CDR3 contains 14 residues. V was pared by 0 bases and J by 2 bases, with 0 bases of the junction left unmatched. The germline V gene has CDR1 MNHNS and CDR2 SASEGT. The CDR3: CASSEADRAYEQYF. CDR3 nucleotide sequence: TGTGCCAGCAGTGAAGCGGACAGGGCCTACGAGCAGTACTTC.

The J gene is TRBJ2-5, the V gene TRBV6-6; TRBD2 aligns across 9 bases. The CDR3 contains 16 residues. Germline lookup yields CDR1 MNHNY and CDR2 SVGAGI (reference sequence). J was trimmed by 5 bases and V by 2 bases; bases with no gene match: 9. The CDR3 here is CASSYAGGRAEETQYF. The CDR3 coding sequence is TGTGCCAGCAGTTACGCGGGCGGGAGGGCGGAGGAGACCCAGTACTTC.

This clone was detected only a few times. CDR3 DNA sequence: TGTGCCAGCAGCGGACAGGGGTCAAAGACCCAGTACTTC. This translates into CASSGQGSKTQYF. V usage is TRBV6-5 and J usage is TRBJ2-5; TRBD1 aligns across 9 bases. Germline V lookup: CDR1 MNHEY, CDR2 SVGAGI. V trimming: 6 bases; J trimming: 6 bases; junction bases outside the gene matches: 5. CDR3 length: 13 amino acids.